The 12 T cell receptor beta chains below come from one sample, sequenced in a study of shared clonotypes between healthy human individuals. Only in-frame clones appear in the TCRdb table, and some are missing; sequencing was by immunoSEQ multiplex PCR. This table holds some 660,000 clones, less than 80% found once. Sample: memory CD4+ T cells sorted from blood. Subset here: CD45RA-negative fraction. These receptors were taken from a woman in her thirties in good health.

The gene calls are TRBV6-1 and TRBJ1-5, with D possibly matching TRBD1 (6 bases). Looked up from germline, CDR1 is MNHNS and CDR2 is SASEGT. Trimming shortened V by 8 bases and J by 7 bases, and 15 bases separated the two germline ends. CDR3 length: 13 residues. CDR3 sequence: CASWDISPQPQHF. The CDR3 DNA follows: TGTGCCAGCTGGGACATTAGTCCCCAGCCCCAGCATTTT.

The chain carries TRBV28 and TRBJ1-5; 10 nucleotides match TRBD1. The V gene's germline CDR1 is MDHEN and CDR2 SYDVKM. The CDR3 is 17 residues long. V was pared by 6 bases and J by 2 bases, with 10 bases of the junction left unmatched. The CDR3 DNA follows: TGTGCCAGCAGCGTGACAGGGGGCTCGATACGCAATCAGCCCCAGCATTTT. Translation: CASSVTGGSIRNQPQHF.

Only one count was recorded for this clone. The identical CDR3 is also encoded by other nucleotide sequences in the sample. The J gene is TRBJ1-1, the V gene TRBV18; D possibly corresponds to TRBD1 (6 bases). The CDR3 runs to 13 residues. Trimming left V 3 bases short and J 1 base short, with 6 bases between. Germline V gene lookup returns CDR1 KGHSH and CDR2 LQKENI. CDR3 in DNA: TGTGCCAGCTCACCGGGACAGAACACTGAAGCTTTCTTT. Translation: CASSPGQNTEAFF.

This clone occurred once. V gene TRBV28 combines with J gene TRBJ2-5, with 9 bases aligning to TRBD1. The DNA end lines up better with TRBJ2-7; the J call may be wrong. The CDR3 extends over 20 amino acids. CDR1 and CDR2 (germline): MDHEN, SYDVKM. The CDR3 loop reads CASSLRVWNRGPPLSYEQYF. The CDR3 nucleotides read TGTGCCAGCAGTTTAAGGGTGTGGAACAGGGGGCCCCCGTTGTCCTACGAGCAGTACTTC.

Comment on this clone: This sample also contains other DNA sequences that code for the same CDR3. V is TRBV6-1 and J is TRBJ1-5, with D maybe TRBD1 (6 bases). Germline CDR1 and CDR2: MNHNS and SASEGT. V lost 2 bases and J 7 bases, leaving 9 bases between the germline ends. The CDR3 is made up of 13 amino acids. As DNA, the CDR3 is TGTGCCAGCAGTGAATCAGGGGTGCAGCCCCAGCATTTT. Amino acid sequence: CASSESGVQPQHF.

This sequence joins TRBV27 and TRBJ1-2; D might be TRBD1 (5 bases). The V gene lost 8 bases and the J gene lost 3 bases, with 7 bases spanning the gap. Per the germline V gene, CDR1 is MNHEY and CDR2 is SMNVEV (reference sequence). The CDR3 extends over 11 amino acids. In DNA, the CDR3 is TGTGCCAGCCGGGGGTACTATGGCTACACCTTC. Translation: CASRGYYGYTF.

This clone was seen a single time. This chain connects TRBV7-8 to TRBJ2-1, with 9 bases fitting TRBD2. The CDR3 runs 16 residues. V trimming: 5 bases; J trimming: 3 bases; junction bases outside the gene matches: 8. Germline V gene sequence: CDR1 SGHVS, CDR2 FQNEAQ. The CDR3 reads CASSRTGGRDYNEQFF. The CDR3 region has the DNA TGTGCCAGCAGCCGGACTGGCGGGAGGGACTACAATGAGCAGTTCTTC.

Points on this clone: One end of the junction fails to match germline, which may point to a read error. The chain carries TRBV14 and TRBJ1-2; D gene unclear. The CDR3 has 13 amino acids. The germline gives CDR1 SGHDN, CDR2 FVKESK. CDR3 in DNA: TGTGCCAGCAGCCAAGATTGGCAGGTCCCTGCTGCCTTC. Its translation is CASSQDWQVPAAF.

This clone was seen a handful of times. V and J are TRBV2 and TRBJ2-7; the match to TRBD2 covers 13 bases. This CDR3 comprises 16 residues. Germline lookup yields CDR1 SNHLY and CDR2 FYNNEI. With V trimmed by 7 bases and J by 5 bases, 11 bases remained unmatched. The DNA of the CDR3 is TGTGCCAGCAAAACATCCGGACTAGCGGGAGATAACGAGCAGTACTTC. This gives the protein CASKTSGLAGDNEQYF.

The J gene is TRBJ2-3, the V gene TRBV19; unclear D gene. V was cut by 9 bases and J by 3 bases, with 16 bases left in between. This CDR3 has 14 residues. Looked up from germline, CDR1 is LNHDA and CDR2 is SQIVND (reference sequence). The CDR3 spells CASQISLGTDTQYF. The CDR3 coding sequence is TGTGCCAGCCAGATATCGCTGGGTACAGATACGCAGTATTTT.

J is TRBJ2-7 and V is TRBV5-4; TRBD2 matches 10 bases. CDR1 and CDR2 (germline): SGHNT, YYREEE (reference sequence). The ends lost 5 bases at V and 2 bases at J; junction bases unmatched: 7. This CDR3 spans 15 amino acids. CDR3 protein: CASRPGTSATYEQYF. CDR3 DNA sequence: TGTGCCAGCAGGCCAGGGACTAGCGCTACCTACGAGCAGTACTTC. The variable domain in full, with the rest retrieved from reference TRBV5-4 and TRBJ2-7, is ETGVTQSPTHLIKTRGQQVTLRCSSQSGHNTVSWYQQALGQGPQFIFQYYREEENGRGNFPPRFSGLQFPNYSSELNVNALELDDSALYLCASRPGTSATYEQYFGPGTRLTVT.

This rearrangement joins TRBV6-1 to TRBJ2-7; 7 bases are shared with TRBD2. Per germline, CDR1 MNHNS and CDR2 SASEGT. Losses at the gene ends were 6 bases for V and 2 bases for J; bases not matched to a gene: 10. The CDR3 has 15 amino acids. The CDR3 coding sequence is TGTGCCAGCAGACAGCGGCTAGCGGACCCCTACGAGCAGTACTTC. Amino acids: CASRQRLADPYEQYF.